This T cell receptor (beta chain) was captured in a study of blood T cells in healthy people across ages (dated by TCRdb to the mid-2010s). Background for the entire study: In model experiments, template switching captured roughly one uniquely barcoded TCR beta cDNA molecule for every two T cells. Age-related changes in TCR beta repertoire diversity were measured in the study by deep sequencing normalized with unique cDNA molecular identifiers. The donors were split into four age groups: young (average 16 years), middle-aged (over 35), aged (more than 60) and long-lived (roughly 86). To avoid experimental bias, donors of different ages were randomly spread across the sequencing lanes. For two donors (one aged 18 to 30 and one aged 80 or older), the study analyzed two additional independent replicas of 1 million unique cDNA reads from the same blood draw. What the work shows at the level of the full study, not this receptor alone: Bulk unsorted PBMC profiling prevented conclusive comparison of naive and antigen-experienced compartments. Estimates of total diversity based on one million sequenced T cells were regarded as lower bounds and as underestimates. Because donor CMV infection status was unknown, age-related changes in expanded clonotypes were potentially confounded. The percentage of naive T cells measured by flow cytometry correlated strongly with observed TCR beta diversity. The long-lived group showed more naive CD4+ T cells, fewer expanded clones and increased TCR diversity than the aged group, suggesting age selection. As age increased, observed TCR beta diversity per million T cells dropped in a roughly linear way, and a significant reduction was already evident by age 40.

Points on this clonotype: Its antigen remains unidentified. Base qualities were left out, and no much larger clone turns up one base away.

The library came from 5' RACE. The sequencer was an Illumina HiSeq 2500. A second PCR of about 6 to 11 cycles was run with a J-beta primer mix and a sample-barcoded 5' primer. A template-switch 5' adaptor carrying 12 random nucleotides introduced a unique molecular identifier onto each TCR beta cDNA molecule. At least 2.5 million CDR3-containing paired-end reads were obtained from each sample. All of the RNA was converted into first-strand cDNA using the Mint cDNA synthesis kit, with a TRBC-specific oligonucleotide serving as the primer. Following uracil-DNA glycosylase treatment, a first 18-cycle PCR with universal primers M1SS and BC2_uni_R was performed on all cDNA. In the source study's methods: For normalization, 1 million high-quality reads, each with a distinct molecular identifier, were randomly selected from each sample. Instead of being binned into consensus sequences, reads that shared molecular identifiers were thrown out. MiTCR, with a Q25 quality threshold and the strictest error-elimination algorithm, was used for CDR3 identification, clonotype clustering and error correction. A nonparametric unseen species model with Euler transformation was used to estimate a lower bound on total TCR beta diversity. Clones were called with MiXCR by TCRdb after fastp trimmed the public reads at Q25, and only in-frame beta chains were retained. Each entry merges the rows of one CDR3 protein and shows their most common DNA and genes. These V and J calls rely on TCRdb rather than the paper's analysis. Recorded for this sample are roughly 680,000 distinct CDR3 sequences; approximately 52% of them occurred a single time. The top ten constitute about 13% of the sample.

The donors were roughly 40 Caucasian individuals from Russia, aged roughly 6 to 95 years, who were systemically healthy. Ten milliliters of peripheral blood were collected from each donor into EDTA-treated Vacutainer tubes. PBMCs were isolated by Ficoll-Paque density-gradient centrifugation, with at least 6 million obtained per sample. Trizol reagent was used to extract total RNA from PBMCs, with at least 5 micrograms per sample. For every donor, flow cytometry on a PBMC aliquot measured the percentage of naive CD45RAhigh/CD27high T cells. The sequence was obtained from a woman older than 75 in good health. The source material was blood.

The CDR3 has the sequence CASSQDDNGANVLTF. The nucleotide sequence is TGCGCCAGCAGCCAGGATGATAATGGGGCCAACGTCCTGACTTTC. Recombination joined TRBV4-3 with TRBJ2-6, with no reliable assignment of the D segment. The CDR3 has 15 amino acids, counting the end cysteine and phenylalanine. Kept here is only the CDR3 DNA, which spans 45 bases and is read in frame from base 1. V and J are truncated by 3 bases and 3 bases respectively, leaving an intervening sequence of 9 bases. In the germline V gene, CDR1 corresponds to LGHNA and CDR2 to YSLEER.